The 26 T cell receptor beta chains presented below share a single source sample, sequenced in a study of blood T cells in healthy people across ages. Through a sample-barcoded 5' primer and a J-beta primer mix, a second PCR was run for 7 to 11 cycles. MiXCR, applied by TCRdb to the 5' RACE reads, yields one record per CDR3 protein. The sample consists of roughly 2 million distinct CDR3 sequences, less than 50% of them appearing once. Sequencing was done on a sample of blood. The receptors derive from a woman between 35 and 50 years old in good health.

This clonotype has only a few counts. The chain couples TRBV6-2 or TRBV6-3 to TRBJ2-7; D not certain. CDR1 MNHEY and CDR2 SVGEGT come from the germline V gene. V lost 2 bases to trimming and J lost 1 base, with 9 bases between them. The CDR3 runs 14 residues. This CDR3 is CASSYLQESYEQYF. For the CDR3, the DNA is TGTGCCAGCAGTTACCTGCAGGAATCCTACGAGCAGTACTTC.

The V call is TRBV9, the J call TRBJ2-1; TRBD2 might be the D (5 bases). The CDR3 has 14 residues. The germline V gene encodes CDR1 SGDLS and CDR2 YYNGEE. With 3 bases removed from V and 7 bases from J, the gap between germline ends came to 14 bases. The DNA for the CDR3 is TGTGCCAGCAGCGGAGCGGAAAGACTGAATGAGCAGTTCTTC. It encodes CASSGAERLNEQFF.

This clonotype was counted once. The CDR3 region is CASSLPGTSGLQVPYEQYF. CDR3 coding DNA: TGTGCCAGCAGTCTCCCCGGGACTAGCGGGTTACAGGTTCCCTACGAGCAGTACTTC. The chain combines TRBV6-1 with TRBJ2-7; TRBD2 agrees at 12 bases. The germline gives CDR1 MNHNS, CDR2 SASEGT. V shed 5 bases, J shed 2 bases, and the junction held 16 bases outside the gene matches. CDR3 length equals 19 residues.

This sequence joins TRBV5-6 and TRBJ2-1; 7 nucleotides agree with TRBD2. Per the germline V gene, CDR1 is SGHDT and CDR2 is YYEEEE. The CDR3 runs 14 residues. Germline trimming cut 4 bases from V and 1 base from J; bases unmatched to any gene: 2. CDR3 nucleotides: TGTGCCAGCAGCCGACTAGCTTCCTACAATGAGCAGTTCTTC. Translated: CASSRLASYNEQFF.

V and J are TRBV20-1 and TRBJ2-5; D is perhaps TRBD2 (5 bases). The V gene lost 6 bases and the J gene lost 4 bases, with 9 bases spanning the gap. In germline, CDR1 is DFQATT, CDR2 SNEGSKA (reference sequence). The CDR3 sequence is 11 residues long. This CDR3 reads CSALRGETQYF. The CDR3 nucleotides read TGCAGTGCCCTCCGGGGAGAGACCCAGTACTTC.

The V and J genes are TRBV20-1 and TRBJ2-4; TRBD2 agrees at 9 bases. The J call is doubtful: the DNA matches TRBJ2-7 better. This CDR3 is built from 14 residues. Germline V CDR1 and CDR2: DFQATT, SNEGSKA (reference sequence). The CDR3 region is CSARVSSGANEQYF. The CDR3 DNA reads as TGCAGTGCTAGAGTCTCTAGCGGGGCGAACGAGCAGTACTTC.

The J gene is TRBJ2-1, the V gene TRBV24-1; D is unresolved. The V gene's germline CDR1 is KGHDR and CDR2 SFDVKD. This CDR3 is built from 16 residues. V gave up 1 base and J gave up 8 bases, with 17 bases separating them. The CDR3 DNA follows: TGTGCCACCAGTGATTTCCTTTCGGCAGGCGGAGATGAGCAGTTCTTC. Translation gives CATSDFLSAGGDEQFF.

This rearrangement joins TRBV4-3 to TRBJ1-4; D is undetermined. The V gene lost 4 bases and the J gene lost 0 bases, with 9 bases spanning the gap. CDR1 and CDR2 from the germline V gene are LGHNA and YSLEER. The CDR3 contains 15 residues. CDR3 in DNA: TGCGCCAGCAGCCCCCAGGCACCAACTAATGAAAAACTGTTTTTT. The encoded protein is CASSPQAPTNEKLFF.

This chain connects TRBV6-5 to TRBJ1-6; tentative D call: TRBD1 (5 bases). This CDR3 region has 13 residues. The V end lost 5 bases, the J end lost 9 bases, and 11 bases lay between the germline ends. In germline, CDR1 is MNHEY, CDR2 SVGAGI. The DNA for the CDR3 is TGTGCCAGCAGTCCGGTACAGGTTTCACCCCTCCACTTT. Translation: CASSPVQVSPLHF.

The chain recombines TRBV10-2 with TRBJ2-1, with 9 bases lining up with TRBD2. Germline trimming cut 3 bases from V and 7 bases from J; bases unmatched to any gene: 4. The germline V gene has CDR1 WSHSY and CDR2 SAAADI. This CDR3 comprises 14 residues. The CDR3 nucleotides are TGCGCCAGCAGTGATGTTACTAGCGGGAATGAGCAGTTCTTC. Translating gives CASSDVTSGNEQFF.

The genes are TRBV4-2 and TRBJ2-3, with 8 bases identical to TRBD2. V lost 1 base to trimming and J lost 2 bases; unmatched junction nucleotides: 5. The CDR3 spans 16 residues. Germline values: CDR1 LGHNA, CDR2 YNFKEQ. CDR3 coding DNA: TGTGCCAGCAGCCAAGTAGGCGGGGGGCCCACAGATACGCAGTATTTT. Encoded protein: CASSQVGGGPTDTQYF.

The chain links TRBV7-2 to TRBJ2-3; possible D gene TRBD1, 6 bases. The CDR3 is 14 residues long. With 4 bases removed from V and 4 bases from J, the gap between germline ends came to 12 bases. The germline V gene encodes CDR1 SGHTA and CDR2 FQGNSA. The CDR3 is CASSWEYRADTQYF. The CDR3 bases are TGTGCCAGCAGCTGGGAGTACAGGGCAGATACGCAGTATTTT.

Notes on this clonotype: The CDR3 does not close with the conserved phenylalanine or tryptophan, likely indicating a read error. CDR3 protein: CASGGQGTEQYC. The CDR3 DNA follows: TGTGCCAGCGGAGGACAGGGGACCGAGCAGTACTGC. The chain employs TRBV2 and TRBJ2-7; 9 bases match TRBD1. V trimming: 8 bases; J trimming: 6 bases; junction bases outside the gene matches: 5. The CDR3 runs 12 residues. Germline V gene lookup returns CDR1 SNHLY and CDR2 FYNNEI.

This clonotype has more than one count but fewer than ten. CDR3 sequence reads: CASSPRTLSTDTQYF. Written as DNA, the CDR3 is TGTGCCAGCTCACCACGGACACTCAGCACAGATACGCAGTATTTT. This rearrangement joins TRBV18 to TRBJ2-3; D might be TRBD1 (5 bases). The CDR3 sequence is 15 residues long. Germline lookup yields CDR1 KGHSH and CDR2 LQKENI. Between the trimmed V and J ends, which lost 1 base and 0 bases, there was a span of 8 bases.

This clonotype was seen just once. A junction boundary mismatches the germline segment, possibly from a read error. This chain connects TRBV4-2 to TRBJ2-6, with D perhaps TRBD1 (6 bases). Germline CDR1 reads LGHNA; CDR2 reads YNFKEQ. CDR3 size: 18 residues. CDR3 DNA sequence: TGTGTCAGCAGCCTACAGGGCAAGAAAGGCTCTGGGGCTAACGTCCTGACTTTC. This sequence encodes CVSSLQGKKGSGANVLTF.

This chain links TRBV27 with TRBJ1-2; 7 bases agree with TRBD1. Germline V gene sequence: CDR1 MNHEY, CDR2 SMNVEV (reference sequence). The CDR3 runs to 16 residues. V lost 5 bases and J lost 8; bases outside the gene matches: 17. This CDR3 is CASSPRSTGFDRGYTF. The CDR3 DNA follows: TGTGCCAGCAGTCCACGATCGACAGGGTTCGATCGGGGCTACACCTTC.

There are a few counts of this clonotype. The rearrangement uses TRBV12-3 or TRBV12-4 and TRBJ1-5; possible D gene TRBD1, 6 bases. V gave up 3 bases and J gave up 3 bases, with 12 bases separating them. CDR3 size: 15 residues. CDR3 loop: CASSFSWGLNQPQHF. As DNA, the CDR3 is TGTGCCAGCAGTTTCTCGTGGGGGCTCAATCAGCCCCAGCATTTT.

In regard to this clonotype: One junction end disagrees with the germline gene, perhaps due to a read error. This chain links TRBV5-5 with TRBJ2-6, with a weak D call TRBD1 (6 bases). This CDR3 contains 16 residues. Germline V gene data show CDR1 as SGHKS and CDR2 as YYEKEE (reference sequence). The CDR3 sequence is CASSPGHNSGTNVLTF. The CDR3 region has the DNA TGTGCCAGCAGTCCGGGACACAACTCTGGGACCAACGTCCTGACTTTC. Variable domain in full (rest from reference TRBV5-5 and TRBJ2-6): DAGVTQSPTHLIKTRGQQVTLRCSPISGHKSVSWYQQVLGQGPQFIFQYYEKEERGRGNFPDRFSARQFPNYSSELNVNALLLGDSALYLCASSPGHNSGTNVLTFGAGSRLTVL.

The chain combines TRBV6-5 with TRBJ1-2; 12 bases align to TRBD1. The ends lost 2 bases at V and 2 bases at J; junction bases unmatched: 9. The CDR3 runs to 18 residues. Germline CDR1 and CDR2: MNHEY and SVGAGI. CDR3 nucleotides: TGTGCCAGCAGTTACGTAAGGGACAGGGGGCGATCGAACTATGGCTACACCTTC. This translates into CASSYVRDRGRSNYGYTF.

Turning to this clonotype: This sequence may be a read error, since a much larger clone differs from it by one base. This sequence joins TRBV6-1 and TRBJ1-5; D uncertain. Germline V CDR1 and CDR2: MNHNS, SASEGT. CDR3 length: 13 residues. Trimming pared 0 bases from V and 1 base from J, leaving 1 base between. DNA of the CDR3: TGTGCCAGCAGTGAAGCCAGCAATCAGCCCCAGCATTTT. Its protein product is CASSEASNQPQHF.

The rearrangement links TRBV9 to TRBJ2-1; TRBD2 aligns across 9 bases. With 4 bases clipped from V and 4 bases from J, the junction kept 6 bases outside the gene matches. Germline CDR1 and CDR2: SGDLS and YYNGEE. The CDR3 consists of 15 residues. CDR3 nucleotides: TGTGCCAGCAGCCCCGGGAGCGGGGGGTACAATGAGCAGTTCTTC. As protein: CASSPGSGGYNEQFF.

This clonotype was observed a few times. This chain links TRBV20-1 with TRBJ2-1; TRBD2 agrees at 9 bases. The germline CDR1 and CDR2 sequences are DFQATT and SNEGSKA (reference sequence). This CDR3 comprises 14 residues. J was trimmed by 4 bases and V by 6 bases; bases with no gene match: 7. CDR3 DNA sequence: TGCAGTGCGGATACTAGCGGGCGATACAATGAGCAGTTCTTC. Its translation is CSADTSGRYNEQFF.

The V gene is TRBV20-1, the J gene TRBJ1-1, with 8 nucleotides matching TRBD1. The germline V gene has CDR1 DFQATT and CDR2 SNEGSKA (reference sequence). The CDR3 spans 17 residues. The J segment lost 0 bases and the V segment lost 5 bases, leaving 14 bases of the junction unmatched. CDR3 residues: CSAPPGGFTIMNTEAFF. The DNA of the CDR3 is TGCAGTGCTCCCCCAGGGGGCTTTACGATTATGAACACTGAAGCTTTCTTT.

The table lists this clonotype with a few counts. A much larger clone sits a single nucleotide away, making a read error possible. The chain couples TRBV5-1 to TRBJ2-5; D may be TRBD1 (6 bases). Germline V lookup: CDR1 SGHRS, CDR2 YFSETQ. Trimming shortened V by 2 bases and J by 3 bases, and 11 bases separated the two germline ends. The CDR3 is made up of 14 amino acids. The CDR3 region has the DNA TGCGCCAGCAGCTTAACCGGGACAAAAGAGACCCAGTACTTC. It yields the protein CASSLTGTKETQYF.

The chain joins TRBV6-2 or TRBV6-3 to TRBJ2-1, with 9 bases lining up with TRBD1. This CDR3 has 16 residues. Germline CDR1 is MNHEY and CDR2 is SVGEGT. Unmatched junction bases numbered 6, after V lost 0 bases and J lost 6 bases. The CDR3 DNA follows: TGTGCCAGCAGTTACTCTGGGACAGGGTACGGCAATGAGCAGTTCTTC. Its translation: CASSYSGTGYGNEQFF.

This clonotype has just a few counts. Here the CDR3 reads CASSKSGGQETQYF. In nucleotides, the CDR3 is TGTGCCAGCAGCAAGTCAGGGGGCCAAGAGACCCAGTACTTC. The rearrangement joins TRBV11-2 to TRBJ2-5, with 7 bases matching TRBD1. V shed 5 bases, J shed 1 base, and the junction held 4 bases outside the gene matches. CDR1 and CDR2 (germline): SGHAT, FQNNGV. The CDR3 totals 14 residues. The full variable domain, rest sourced from reference TRBV11-2 and TRBJ2-5, is EAGVAQSPRYKIIEKRQSVAFWCNPISGHATLYWYQQILGQGPKLLIQFQNNGVVDDSQLPKDRFSAERLKGVDSTLKIQPAKLEDSAVYLCASSKSGGQETQYFGPGTRLLVL.